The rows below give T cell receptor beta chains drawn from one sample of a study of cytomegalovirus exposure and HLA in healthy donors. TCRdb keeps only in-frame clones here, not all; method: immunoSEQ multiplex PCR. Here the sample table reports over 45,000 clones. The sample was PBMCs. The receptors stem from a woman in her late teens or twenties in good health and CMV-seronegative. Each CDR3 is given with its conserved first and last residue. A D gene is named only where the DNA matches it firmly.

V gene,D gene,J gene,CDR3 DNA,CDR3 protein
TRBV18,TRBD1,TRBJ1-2,TGTGCCAGCTCACAGGACAGGGTTGGAGGCTACACCTTC,CASSQDRVGGYTF
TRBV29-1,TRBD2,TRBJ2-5,TGCAGCGTTGAAGGGGGTGTGGTAGCCGGGGGGGCCCAGTACTTC,CSVEGGVVAGGAQYF
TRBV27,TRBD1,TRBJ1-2,TGTGCCAGCAGTTTTACAGGGGCGATCTATGGCTACACCTTC,CASSFTGAIYGYTF
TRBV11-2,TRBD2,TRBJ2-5,TGTGCCAGCCGCAATACCGGGACTAGCGGGCGGGAGACCCAGTACTTC,CASRNTGTSGRETQYF
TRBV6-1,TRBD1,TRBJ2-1,TGTGCCAGCAGTGAATGGGGGACAGCAGCTTACAATGAGCAGTTCTTC,CASSEWGTAAYNEQFF
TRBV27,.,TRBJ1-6,TGTGCCAGCAGCCGCTTCGGGTCCATGAGCTCCTATAATTCACCCCTCCACTTT,CASSRFGSMSSYNSPLHF
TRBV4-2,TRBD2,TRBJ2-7,TGTGCCAGCAGCCGGGGACTAGCGCCAGGCGAGCAGTACTTC,CASSRGLAPGEQYF
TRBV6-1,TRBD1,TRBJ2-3,TGTGCCAGCAGTGACAGGGGGCTAGGGGATACGCAGTATTTT,CASSDRGLGDTQYF
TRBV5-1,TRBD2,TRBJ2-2,TGCGCCAGCCGTGACCGAGCGGGAGATACCGGGGAGCTGTTTTTT,CASRDRAGDTGELFF
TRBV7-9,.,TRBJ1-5,TGTGCCAGCAGCTTGCAGGGAAGCCTGCCCCAGCATTTT,CASSLQGSLPQHF
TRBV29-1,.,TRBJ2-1,TGCAGCGTCCACGTAGGACTGCTATTACAGTTCTTC,CSVHVGLLLQFF
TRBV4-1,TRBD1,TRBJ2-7,TGCGCCAGCAGCCGGACAGGGGGCACCTACGAGCAGTACTTC,CASSRTGGTYEQYF
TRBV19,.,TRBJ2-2,TGTGCCAGTAGTATAACATTAACCGGGGAGCTGTTTTTT,CASSITLTGELFF
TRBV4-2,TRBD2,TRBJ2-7,TGTGCCAGCAGCCAAGTTGCAGCGGGGGACCCCTACGAGCAGTACTTC,CASSQVAAGDPYEQYF
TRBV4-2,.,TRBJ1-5,TGTGCCAGCAGCCAAGGAGGATACGGAGTAAATAGCAATCAGCCCCAGCATTTT,CASSQGGYGVNSNQPQHF
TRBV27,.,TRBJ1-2,TGTGCCAGCACCGTCGACGGATCCTCAGGCTATGGCTACACCTTC,CASTVDGSSGYGYTF
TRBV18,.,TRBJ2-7,TGTGCCAGCTCACCGGCCGGACTGGGGAAGTACGAGCAGTACTTC,CASSPAGLGKYEQYF
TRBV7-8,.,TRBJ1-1,TGTGCCAGCAGCTTATACGGAGGAATCACTGAAGCTTTCTTT,CASSLYGGITEAFF
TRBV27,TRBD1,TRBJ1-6,TGTGCCAGCAGTTTCACCGACAGGGCCTATAATTCACCCCTCCCCTTT,CASSFTDRAYNSPLPF
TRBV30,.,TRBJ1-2,TGTGCCTGGAGGGGGAGACTTAACTATGGCTACACCTTC,CAWRGRLNYGYTF
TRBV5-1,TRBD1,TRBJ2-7,TGCGCCAGCCTCCCCGGGACAGGGACCTACGAGCAGTACTTC,CASLPGTGTYEQYF
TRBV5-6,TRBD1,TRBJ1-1,TGTGCCAGCAGCTCGGCAGGGGGCTTGAGGACTGAAGCTTTCTTT,CASSSAGGLRTEAFF
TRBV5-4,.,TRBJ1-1,TGTGCCAGCAGTTATTTTACAGGGAACACTGAAGCTTTCTTT,CASSYFTGNTEAFF
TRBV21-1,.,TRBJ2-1,TGTGCCAGCAGCAAAGGAAGGAGTCGGCAGTTCTTC,CASSKGRSRQFF